Listed below are T cell receptor beta chains from one sample, sequenced in a study of T-cell reconstitution after alpha-beta-depleted transplantation in children. TCRdb re-derived calls from the PCR reads in MiXCR, one entry per CDR3 protein. The data show about 110,000 distinct CDR3 sequences, 10% to 13% seen once. The starting material was PBMCs from the stem cell graft donor, obtained from the stem cell graft. The receptor source for this set is a human donor who donated a stem cell graft to a child with acute lymphoblastic leukemia. Both conserved end residues are part of each CDR3. Each record gives: V gene, D gene, clone size, J gene, CDR3 length, CDR3 protein, CDR3 DNA. The D gene is left open where the match is weak. The size of a clone is reported for some rows only, either as once, few or many, or as a class for expanded clones.

v_gene: TRBV7-3
d_gene: TRBD2
abundance: few
j_gene: TRBJ2-3
len: 14
CDR3aa: CASSRGGASDTQYF
CDR3nt: TGTGCCAGCAGTCGGGGAGGGGCGTCAGATACGCAGTATTTT

v_gene: TRBV5-1
d_gene: TRBD2
abundance: many
j_gene: TRBJ2-3
len: 16
CDR3aa: CASSTILAGLTDTQYF
CDR3nt: TGCGCCAGCAGCACCATACTAGCGGGCCTCACAGATACGCAGTATTTT

v_gene: TRBV6-6
d_gene: .
abundance: .
j_gene: TRBJ1-2
len: 10
CDR3aa: CASSHDGYTF
CDR3nt: TGTGCCAGCAGTCATGATGGCTACACCTTC

v_gene: TRBV5-1
d_gene: .
abundance: many
j_gene: TRBJ2-7
len: 14
CDR3aa: CASSLPDSAIEQYF
CDR3nt: TGCGCCAGCAGCCTCCCCGACTCGGCAATCGAGCAGTACTTC

v_gene: TRBV10-3
d_gene: TRBD2
abundance: many
j_gene: TRBJ2-1
len: 15
CDR3aa: CAISNPSGDYNEQFF
CDR3nt: TGTGCCATCAGTAACCCTAGCGGGGACTACAATGAGCAGTTCTTC

v_gene: TRBV7-2
d_gene: TRBD1
abundance: .
j_gene: TRBJ2-7
len: 13
CDR3aa: CASSPPGQVEQYF
CDR3nt: TGTGCCAGCAGCCCTCCGGGACAGGTCGAGCAGTACTTC

v_gene: TRBV20-1
d_gene: .
abundance: many
j_gene: TRBJ1-2
len: 15
CDR3aa: CSARYANSRNYGYTF
CDR3nt: TGCAGTGCTAGATATGCGAACAGCAGGAACTATGGCTACACCTTC

v_gene: TRBV28
d_gene: TRBD2
abundance: many
j_gene: TRBJ2-2
len: 15
CDR3aa: CASSLQLAGSGELFF
CDR3nt: TGTGCCAGCAGTTTACAACTAGCGGGATCCGGGGAGCTGTTTTTT

v_gene: TRBV6-5
d_gene: .
abundance: many
j_gene: TRBJ2-7
len: 15
CDR3aa: CASSPNGERGYEQYF
CDR3nt: TGTGCCAGCAGCCCGAATGGAGAGAGAGGCTACGAGCAGTACTTC

v_gene: TRBV10-3
d_gene: .
abundance: many
j_gene: TRBJ2-1
len: 14
CDR3aa: CAISEGSSYNEQFF
CDR3nt: TGTGCCATCAGTGAAGGGAGCTCCTACAATGAGCAGTTCTTC

v_gene: TRBV19
d_gene: .
abundance: many
j_gene: TRBJ1-5
len: 15
CDR3aa: CASVKAGSLNQPQHF
CDR3nt: TGTGCCAGTGTCAAAGCGGGCAGCCTCAATCAGCCCCAGCATTTT

v_gene: TRBV4-3
d_gene: TRBD1
abundance: many
j_gene: TRBJ1-6
len: 17
CDR3aa: CASSQDGTGGAVSPLHF
CDR3nt: TGCGCCAGCAGCCAAGATGGAACAGGGGGCGCGGTTTCACCCCTCCACTTT

v_gene: TRBV25-1
d_gene: TRBD1
abundance: many
j_gene: TRBJ2-7
len: 14
CDR3aa: CASSSSGTDYEQYF
CDR3nt: TGTGCCAGCAGTTCCTCCGGGACAGACTACGAGCAGTACTTC

v_gene: TRBV3-1
d_gene: .
abundance: .
j_gene: TRBJ1-5
len: 13
CDR3aa: CASSKRGNQTQHF
CDR3nt: TGTGCCAGCAGCAAGCGGGGAAATCAGACCCAGCATTTT

v_gene: TRBV4-2
d_gene: TRBD2
abundance: .
j_gene: TRBJ2-7
len: 17
CDR3aa: CASSQDKARERLYEQYF
CDR3nt: TGTGCCAGCAGCCAAGATAAAGCGCGGGAGCGCTTGTACGAGCAGTACTTC

v_gene: TRBV4-3
d_gene: TRBD1
abundance: few
j_gene: TRBJ2-7
len: 15
CDR3aa: CASSQDNRGPYEQYF
CDR3nt: TGCGCCAGCAGCCAAGATAACAGGGGGCCCTACGAGCAGTACTTC

v_gene: TRBV12-3/TRBV12-4
d_gene: .
abundance: many
j_gene: TRBJ1-6
len: 16
CDR3aa: CASSLSKRRSVSPLHF
CDR3nt: TGTGCCAGCAGTTTAAGTAAGCGGCGGTCTGTGTCACCCCTCCACTTT

v_gene: TRBV29-1
d_gene: .
abundance: many
j_gene: TRBJ2-3
len: 15
CDR3aa: CSVETSAGSTDTQYF
CDR3nt: TGCAGCGTTGAAACTTCGGCGGGAAGCACAGATACGCAGTATTTT

v_gene: TRBV7-9
d_gene: .
abundance: .
j_gene: TRBJ2-7
len: 14
CDR3aa: CASSLSTSSYEQYF
CDR3nt: TGTGCCAGCAGCTTATCTACTAGCAGCTACGAGCAGTACTTC

v_gene: TRBV6-1
d_gene: .
abundance: .
j_gene: TRBJ2-3
len: 15
CDR3aa: CASSGSSPGRDTQYF
CDR3nt: TGTGCCAGCAGTGGATCGTCGCCAGGGCGGGATACGCAGTATTTT

v_gene: TRBV6-5
d_gene: .
abundance: many
j_gene: TRBJ2-3
len: 16
CDR3aa: CASSYSKAGLADTQYF
CDR3nt: TGTGCCAGCAGTTACTCGAAGGCGGGGCTGGCAGATACGCAGTATTTT

v_gene: TRBV28
d_gene: TRBD1
abundance: many
j_gene: TRBJ1-2
len: 16
CDR3aa: CATDVPRTGGNYGYTF
CDR3nt: TGTGCCACCGACGTTCCCCGGACAGGGGGGAACTATGGCTACACCTTC

v_gene: TRBV5-1
d_gene: TRBD1
abundance: many
j_gene: TRBJ2-1
len: 14
CDR3aa: CASLGTGSYNEQFF
CDR3nt: TGCGCCAGCTTGGGGACAGGCTCCTACAATGAGCAGTTCTTC

v_gene: TRBV5-6
d_gene: .
abundance: many
j_gene: TRBJ2-7
len: 13
CDR3aa: CASSAGPFYEQYF
CDR3nt: TGTGCCAGCAGCGCCGGTCCCTTCTACGAGCAGTACTTC

v_gene: TRBV18
d_gene: TRBD1
abundance: many
j_gene: TRBJ2-7
len: 16
CDR3aa: CASSPRVGTGLHEQYF
CDR3nt: TGTGCCAGCTCACCACGGGTGGGGACAGGGCTCCACGAGCAGTACTTC

v_gene: TRBV28
d_gene: TRBD2
abundance: many
j_gene: TRBJ2-3
len: 16
CDR3aa: CASSLILAGSTDTQYF
CDR3nt: TGTGCCAGCAGTTTGATACTAGCGGGTTCCACAGATACGCAGTATTTT

v_gene: TRBV29-1
d_gene: .
abundance: many
j_gene: TRBJ2-1
len: 15
CDR3aa: CSVEVWGGHRYEQFF
CDR3nt: TGCAGCGTTGAGGTTTGGGGCGGTCATAGGTATGAGCAGTTCTTC

v_gene: TRBV5-1
d_gene: TRBD1
abundance: many
j_gene: TRBJ2-7
len: 14
CDR3aa: CASSRDRGRDEQYF
CDR3nt: TGTGCCAGCAGCAGGGACAGGGGGCGAGACGAGCAGTACTTC

v_gene: TRBV18
d_gene: .
abundance: many
j_gene: TRBJ1-5
len: 16
CDR3aa: CASSPKAERTSQPQHF
CDR3nt: TGTGCCAGCTCACCAAAAGCCGAGAGAACGAGTCAGCCCCAGCATTTT

v_gene: TRBV6-5
d_gene: .
abundance: many
j_gene: TRBJ1-1
len: 12
CDR3aa: CASSPRATEAFF
CDR3nt: TGTGCCAGCAGTCCACGGGCGACTGAAGCTTTCTTT

v_gene: TRBV9
d_gene: TRBD2
abundance: many
j_gene: TRBJ2-5
len: 16
CDR3aa: CASSVDPSGTGETQYF
CDR3nt: TGTGCCAGCAGCGTTGATCCGAGCGGGACGGGAGAGACCCAGTACTTC

v_gene: TRBV5-5
d_gene: TRBD2
abundance: .
j_gene: TRBJ2-3
len: 16
CDR3aa: CASGLALAGSTDTQYF
CDR3nt: TGTGCCAGCGGCTTGGCCCTAGCGGGGAGCACAGATACGCAGTATTTT

v_gene: TRBV4-3
d_gene: .
abundance: many
j_gene: TRBJ2-7
len: 13
CDR3aa: CASSQEVMYEQYF
CDR3nt: TGCGCCAGCAGCCAAGAAGTTATGTACGAGCAGTACTTC

v_gene: TRBV12-3/TRBV12-4
d_gene: TRBD2
abundance: many
j_gene: TRBJ2-2
len: 17
CDR3aa: CASSFVSGRVPGGELFF
CDR3nt: TGTGCCAGCAGTTTTGTCAGCGGGAGGGTCCCCGGCGGGGAGCTGTTTTTT

v_gene: TRBV2
d_gene: TRBD1
abundance: many
j_gene: TRBJ1-6
len: 15
CDR3aa: CASSDLGQGNSPLHF
CDR3nt: TGTGCCAGCAGTGACTTGGGACAGGGTAATTCACCCCTCCACTTT

v_gene: TRBV6-9
d_gene: TRBD2
abundance: many
j_gene: TRBJ2-2
len: 13
CDR3aa: CASSIRAGGELFF
CDR3nt: TGTGCCAGCAGTATCCGAGCGGGGGGGGAGCTGTTTTTT

v_gene: TRBV5-1
d_gene: .
abundance: many
j_gene: TRBJ2-2
len: 12
CDR3aa: CASGQSGFGLFF
CDR3nt: TGCGCCAGCGGACAATCGGGGTTTGGGCTGTTTTTT

v_gene: TRBV5-6
d_gene: TRBD1
abundance: many
j_gene: TRBJ2-5
len: 15
CDR3aa: CASSLIQGGQETQYF
CDR3nt: TGTGCCAGCAGCTTGATACAGGGGGGCCAAGAGACCCAGTACTTC

v_gene: TRBV11-2
d_gene: .
abundance: .
j_gene: TRBJ2-7
len: 20
CDR3aa: CASSTDYLGGRPASSYEQYF
CDR3nt: TGTGCCAGCAGCACAGACTATCTCGGTGGGAGGCCGGCTAGCTCCTACGAGCAGTACTTC

v_gene: TRBV7-9
d_gene: TRBD1
abundance: many
j_gene: TRBJ1-4
len: 15
CDR3aa: CASHREGTGDEKLFF
CDR3nt: TGTGCCAGCCATCGTGAGGGGACAGGAGATGAAAAACTGTTTTTT

v_gene: TRBV11-3
d_gene: .
abundance: .
j_gene: TRBJ2-3
len: 16
CDR3aa: CASSPHGQASTDTQYF
CDR3nt: TGTGCCAGCAGCCCCCATGGGCAAGCTAGCACAGATACGCAGTATTTT

v_gene: TRBV29-1
d_gene: TRBD1
abundance: few
j_gene: TRBJ1-1
len: 12
CDR3aa: CSVERGDREAFF
CDR3nt: TGCAGCGTTGAGAGGGGGGACAGGGAAGCTTTCTTT